The rows below give T cell receptor beta chains drawn from one sample of a study of long-term antiretroviral therapy in people with HIV. Assay used: immunoSEQ multiplex PCR; TCRdb lists only in-frame clones, some missing. The data show some 17,000 clones, around 74% seen once. The source material was unsorted PBMCs, sampled around 2.2 years before starting antiretroviral therapy. The receptors here all came from a man aged 25-45 years with HIV. Both conserved end residues are part of each CDR3.

length,V,CDR3
11,TRBV11-2,CASSTPNKLFF
15,TRBV10-3,CAISEGGDSLYEQFF
19,TRBV6-1,CASSEILTRTGGTQETQYF
14,TRBV5-1,CASSLSYSNEKLFF
14,TRBV27,CASSLGGSYNEQFF
14,TRBV7-9,CASSFLQGAEKLFF
19,TRBV7-9,CASSSTGLAGSFYDYEQYF
14,TRBV18,CASSRSQGPYEQYF
16,TRBV27,CASTTILAGGVDEQFF
11,TRBV27,CAPRGPYGYTF
15,TRBV11-2,CASSSWRGSGDTQYF
15,TRBV6-5,CASSYLGPDLGEQYF
13,TRBV30,CAWSGGGRYEQYF
13,TRBV28,CASSLRSDYGYTF
17,TRBV5-1,CASSLGGLAPGLYEQYF